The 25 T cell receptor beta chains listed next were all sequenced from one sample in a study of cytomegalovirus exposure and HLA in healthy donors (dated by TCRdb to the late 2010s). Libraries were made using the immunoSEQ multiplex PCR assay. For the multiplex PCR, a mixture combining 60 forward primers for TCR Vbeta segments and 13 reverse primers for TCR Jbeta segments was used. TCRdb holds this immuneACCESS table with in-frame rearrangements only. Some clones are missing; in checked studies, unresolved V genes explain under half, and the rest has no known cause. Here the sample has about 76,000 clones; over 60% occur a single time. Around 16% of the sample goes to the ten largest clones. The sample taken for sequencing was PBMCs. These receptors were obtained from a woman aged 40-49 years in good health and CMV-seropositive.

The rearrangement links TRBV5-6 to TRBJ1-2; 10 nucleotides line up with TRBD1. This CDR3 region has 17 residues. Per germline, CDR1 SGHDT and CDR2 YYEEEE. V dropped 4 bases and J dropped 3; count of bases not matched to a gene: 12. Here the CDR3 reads CASSPSPGTGADYGYTF. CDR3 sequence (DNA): TGTGCCAGCAGCCCCAGTCCCGGGACAGGGGCAGACTATGGCTACACCTTC.

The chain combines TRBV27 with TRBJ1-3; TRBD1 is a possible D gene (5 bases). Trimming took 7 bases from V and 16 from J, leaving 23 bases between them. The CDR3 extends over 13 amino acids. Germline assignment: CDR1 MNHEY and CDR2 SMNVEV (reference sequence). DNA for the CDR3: TGTGCCAGCAAGGAGGGGTATTTAACACCATGGTATTTT. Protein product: CASKEGYLTPWYF.

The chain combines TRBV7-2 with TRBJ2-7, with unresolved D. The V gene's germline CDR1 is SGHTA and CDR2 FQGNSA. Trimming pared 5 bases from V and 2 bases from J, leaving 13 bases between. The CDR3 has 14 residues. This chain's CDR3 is CASSPSPTAYEQYF. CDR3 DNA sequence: TGTGCCAGCAGCCCCAGTCCAACAGCCTACGAGCAGTACTTC.

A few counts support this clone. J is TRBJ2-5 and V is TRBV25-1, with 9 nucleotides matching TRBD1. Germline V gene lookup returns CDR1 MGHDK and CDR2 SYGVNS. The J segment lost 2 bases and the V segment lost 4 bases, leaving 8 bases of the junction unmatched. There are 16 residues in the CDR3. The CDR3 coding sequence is TGTGCCAGCAGTGTGCGACAGGGGGTTGGGCAAGAGACCCAGTACTTC. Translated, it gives CASSVRQGVGQETQYF.

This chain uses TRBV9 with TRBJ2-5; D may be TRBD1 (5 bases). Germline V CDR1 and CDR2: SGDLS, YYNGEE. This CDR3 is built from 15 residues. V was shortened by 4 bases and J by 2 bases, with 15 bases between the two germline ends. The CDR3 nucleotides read TGTGCCAGCAGCCCGAGGACACGGGCTCAAGAGACCCAGTACTTC. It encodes CASSPRTRAQETQYF.

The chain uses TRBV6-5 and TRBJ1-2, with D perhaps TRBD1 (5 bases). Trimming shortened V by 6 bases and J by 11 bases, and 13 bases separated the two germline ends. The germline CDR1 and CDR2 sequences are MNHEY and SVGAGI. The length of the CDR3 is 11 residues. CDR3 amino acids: CASRTGLTYTF. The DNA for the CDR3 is TGTGCCAGCAGAACGGGACTCACGTACACCTTC.

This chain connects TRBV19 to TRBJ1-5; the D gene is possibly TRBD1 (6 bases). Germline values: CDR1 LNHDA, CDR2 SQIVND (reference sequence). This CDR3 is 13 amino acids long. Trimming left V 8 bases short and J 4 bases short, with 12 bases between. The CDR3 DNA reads TGTGCCAGTCGAAGGGGGGGAAATCAGCCCCAGCATTTT. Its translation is CASRRGGNQPQHF.

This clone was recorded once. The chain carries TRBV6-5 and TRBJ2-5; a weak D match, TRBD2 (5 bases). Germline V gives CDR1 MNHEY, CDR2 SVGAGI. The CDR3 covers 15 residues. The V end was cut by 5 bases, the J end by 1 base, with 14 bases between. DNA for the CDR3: TGTGCCAGCAGTCCTCTTCGAGGGCCCCAAGAGACCCAGTACTTC. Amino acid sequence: CASSPLRGPQETQYF.

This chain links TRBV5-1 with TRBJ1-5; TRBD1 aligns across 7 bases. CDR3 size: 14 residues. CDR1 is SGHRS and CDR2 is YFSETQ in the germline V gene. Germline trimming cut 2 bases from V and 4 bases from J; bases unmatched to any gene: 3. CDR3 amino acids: CASSFGTENQPQHF. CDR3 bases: TGCGCCAGCAGCTTCGGGACAGAGAATCAGCCCCAGCATTTT. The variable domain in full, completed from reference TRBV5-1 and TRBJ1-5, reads KAGVTQTPRYLIKTRGQQVTLSCSPISGHRSVSWYQQTPGQGLQFLFEYFSETQRNKGNFPGRFSGRQFSNSRSEMNVSTLELGDSALYLCASSFGTENQPQHFGDGTRLSIL.

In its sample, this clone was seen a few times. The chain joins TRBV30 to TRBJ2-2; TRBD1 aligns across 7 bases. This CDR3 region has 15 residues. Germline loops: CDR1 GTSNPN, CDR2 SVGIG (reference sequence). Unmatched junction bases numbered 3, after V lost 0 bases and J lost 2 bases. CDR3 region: CAWSVGQLNTGELFF. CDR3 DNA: TGTGCCTGGAGTGTGGGACAGCTAAACACCGGGGAGCTGTTTTTT. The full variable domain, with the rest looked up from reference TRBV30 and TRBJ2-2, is SQTIHQWPATLVQPVGSPLSLECTVEGTSNPNLYWYRQAAGRGLQLLFYSVGIGQISSEVPQNLSASRPQDRQFILSSKKLLLSDSGFYLCAWSVGQLNTGELFFGEGSRLTVL.

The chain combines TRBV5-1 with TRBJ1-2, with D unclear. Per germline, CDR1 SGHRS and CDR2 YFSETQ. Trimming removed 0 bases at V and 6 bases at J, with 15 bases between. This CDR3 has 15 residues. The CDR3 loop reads CASSLGDNIPHGYTF. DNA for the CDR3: TGCGCCAGCAGCTTGGGCGACAATATCCCCCATGGCTACACCTTC.

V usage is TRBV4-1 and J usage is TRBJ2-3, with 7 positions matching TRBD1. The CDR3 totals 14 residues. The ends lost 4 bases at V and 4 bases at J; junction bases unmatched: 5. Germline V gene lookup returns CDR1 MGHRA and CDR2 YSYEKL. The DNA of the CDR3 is TGCGCCAGCAGCCCCCTGACAGGGTCAGATACGCAGTATTTT. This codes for CASSPLTGSDTQYF.

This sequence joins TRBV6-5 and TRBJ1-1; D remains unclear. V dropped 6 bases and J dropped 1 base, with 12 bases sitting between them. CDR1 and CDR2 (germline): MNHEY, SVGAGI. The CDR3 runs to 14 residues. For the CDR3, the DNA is TGTGCCAGCAGGCCTCCGAGCGGGAACACTGAAGCTTTCTTT. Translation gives CASRPPSGNTEAFF.

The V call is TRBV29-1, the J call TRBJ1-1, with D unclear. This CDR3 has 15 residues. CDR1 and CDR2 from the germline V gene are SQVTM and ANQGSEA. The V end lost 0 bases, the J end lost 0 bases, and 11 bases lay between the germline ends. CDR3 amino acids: CSVEDQVYMNTEAFF. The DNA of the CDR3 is TGCAGCGTTGAAGATCAGGTATACATGAACACTGAAGCTTTCTTT.

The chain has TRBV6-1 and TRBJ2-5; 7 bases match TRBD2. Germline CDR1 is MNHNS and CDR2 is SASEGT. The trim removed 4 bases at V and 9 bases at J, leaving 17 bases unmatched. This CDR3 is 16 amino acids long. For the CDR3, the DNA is TGTGCCAGCAGTGCGCTAGCTAGCACCAATGGGGGGGCCCAGTACTTC. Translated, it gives CASSALASTNGGAQYF.

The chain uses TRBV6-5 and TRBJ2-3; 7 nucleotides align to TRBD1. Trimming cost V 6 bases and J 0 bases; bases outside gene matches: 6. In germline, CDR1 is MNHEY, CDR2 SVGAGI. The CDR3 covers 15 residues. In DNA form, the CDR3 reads TGTGCCAGCAGCCAGGGGGAAACTAGCACAGATACGCAGTATTTT. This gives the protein CASSQGETSTDTQYF.

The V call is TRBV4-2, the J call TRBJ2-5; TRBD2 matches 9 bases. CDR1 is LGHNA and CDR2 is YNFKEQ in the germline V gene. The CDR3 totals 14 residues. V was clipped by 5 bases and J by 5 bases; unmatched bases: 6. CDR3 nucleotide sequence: TGTGCCAGCAGCAGTAGCGGGGGTTTGGAGACCCAGTACTTC. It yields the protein CASSSSGGLETQYF.

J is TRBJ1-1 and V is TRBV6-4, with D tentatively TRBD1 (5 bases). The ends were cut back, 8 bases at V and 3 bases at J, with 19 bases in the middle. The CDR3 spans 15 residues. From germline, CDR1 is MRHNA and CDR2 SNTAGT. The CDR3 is CASSEASGSHTEAFF. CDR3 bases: TGTGCCAGCTCCGAGGCCTCAGGGTCGCACACTGAAGCTTTCTTT.

The CDR3 DNA follows: TGTGCCACCAGCAGAGATCTGGACAGGGCTGTTGAAAAACTGTTTTTT. Protein product: CATSRDLDRAVEKLFF. The rearrangement links TRBV15 to TRBJ1-4; TRBD1 aligns across 8 bases. The CDR3 length is 16 residues. After removal of 0 bases from V and 7 bases from J, the junction contained 7 bases not matched to a gene. Germline V gives CDR1 LNHNV, CDR2 YYDKDF (reference sequence).

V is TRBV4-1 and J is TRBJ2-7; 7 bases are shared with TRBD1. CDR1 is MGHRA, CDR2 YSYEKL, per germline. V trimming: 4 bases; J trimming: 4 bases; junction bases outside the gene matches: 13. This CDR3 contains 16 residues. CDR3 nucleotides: TGCGCCAGCAGCCTAAAGAACAGCCAGGGGGTATACGAGCAGTACTTC. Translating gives CASSLKNSQGVYEQYF.

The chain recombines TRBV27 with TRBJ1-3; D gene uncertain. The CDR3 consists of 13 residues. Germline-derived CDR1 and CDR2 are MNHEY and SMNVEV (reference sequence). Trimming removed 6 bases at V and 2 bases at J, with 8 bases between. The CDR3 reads CASSLTAGNTIYF. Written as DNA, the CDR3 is TGTGCCAGCAGCCTCACAGCTGGAAACACCATATATTTT.

The CDR3 DNA is TGCGCCAGCAGTGAGTCGAGGGTTGTAGTCTCTGAAGCTTTCTTT. Translation gives CASSESRVVVSEAFF. The chain links TRBV10-2 to TRBJ1-1; D is undetermined. V was cut by 0 bases and J by 6 bases, with 14 bases left in between. Germline lookup yields CDR1 WSHSY and CDR2 SAAADI. This CDR3 is 15 amino acids long.

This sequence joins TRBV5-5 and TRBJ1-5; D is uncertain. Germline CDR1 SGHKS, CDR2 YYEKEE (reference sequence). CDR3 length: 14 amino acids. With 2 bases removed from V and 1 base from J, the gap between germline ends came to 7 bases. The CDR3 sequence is CASSFTISNQPQHF. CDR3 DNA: TGTGCCAGCAGCTTCACAATCAGCAATCAGCCCCAGCATTTT.

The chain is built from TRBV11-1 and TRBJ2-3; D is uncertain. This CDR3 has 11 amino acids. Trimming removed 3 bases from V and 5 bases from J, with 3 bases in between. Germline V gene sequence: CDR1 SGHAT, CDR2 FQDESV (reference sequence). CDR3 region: CASSFRDTQYF. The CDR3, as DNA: TGTGCCAGCAGCTTCCGAGATACGCAGTATTTT.

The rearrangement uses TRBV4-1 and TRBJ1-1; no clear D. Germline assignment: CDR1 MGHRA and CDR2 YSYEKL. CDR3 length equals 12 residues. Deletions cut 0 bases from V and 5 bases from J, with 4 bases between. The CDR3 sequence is CASSQDRTEAFF. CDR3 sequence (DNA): TGCGCCAGCAGCCAAGACAGGACTGAAGCTTTCTTT.